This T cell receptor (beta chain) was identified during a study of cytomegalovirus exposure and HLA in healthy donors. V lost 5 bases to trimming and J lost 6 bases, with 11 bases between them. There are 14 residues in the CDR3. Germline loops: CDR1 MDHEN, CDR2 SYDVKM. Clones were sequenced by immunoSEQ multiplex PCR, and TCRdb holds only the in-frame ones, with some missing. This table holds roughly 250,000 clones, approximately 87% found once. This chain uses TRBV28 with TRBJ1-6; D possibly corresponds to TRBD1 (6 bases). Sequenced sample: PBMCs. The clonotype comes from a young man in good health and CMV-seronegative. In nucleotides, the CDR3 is TGTGCCAGCAGTGGGGGCGAGGGTAATTCACCCCTCCACTTT. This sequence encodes CASSGGEGNSPLHF.